The next 26 T cell receptor beta chains were all read from a single sample in a study of T cell changes during pregnancy in multiple sclerosis. Sequencing was performed with immunoSEQ multiplex PCR; in TCRdb, only in-frame clones are kept and a portion is missing. The data hold about 68,000 clones, with just over 90% observed a single time. The sample was peripheral blood, taken in the second trimester of pregnancy. These receptors came from a female donor in good health, enrolled as a control in a pregnancy study.

V and J are TRBV19 and TRBJ2-5; D is possibly TRBD2 (5 bases). The germline V and J ends were trimmed by 6 bases and 1 base, with 12 bases remaining between them. CDR3 length: 14 residues. Per germline, CDR1 LNHDA and CDR2 SQIVND (reference sequence). DNA for the CDR3: TGTGCCAGTAGCTCACAGAGCGGCCAAGAGACCCAGTACTTC. This gives the protein CASSSQSGQETQYF.

A single count supports this clone. This chain uses TRBV21-1 with TRBJ2-2; TRBD1 is the table's D call, not checked against the DNA. TRBV21-1 is annotated as a pseudogene. The CDR3 length is 17 residues. CDR3 DNA sequence: TGTGCCAGCAGCTGCAGTCTAAGACAGTCGAACACCGGGGAGCTGTTTTTT. Amino acid sequence: CASSCSLRQSNTGELFF.

The chain joins TRBV5-1 to TRBJ2-1; D may be TRBD2 (5 bases). The CDR3 has 15 residues. Germline CDR1 and CDR2: SGHRS and YFSETQ. V was clipped by 3 bases and J by 5 bases, with 15 bases between them. The CDR3 DNA is TGCGCCAGCAGCTCGAGGGCCGTGGGGAACAATGAGCAGTTCTTC. Residues: CASSSRAVGNNEQFF.

This clone was detected once. This chain joins TRBV6-1 and TRBJ1-1; D is uncertain. V was cut by 1 base and J by 1 base, with 7 bases left in between. Germline CDR1 reads MNHNS; CDR2 reads SASEGT. The CDR3 loop spans 14 amino acids. In nucleotides, the CDR3 is TGTGCCAGCAGTGAAGATATCCGGAACACTGAAGCTTTCTTT. Translating it yields CASSEDIRNTEAFF.

The chain joins TRBV27 to TRBJ1-3; D is unresolved. Deletions cut 1 base from V and 0 bases from J, with 16 bases between. The germline gives CDR1 MNHEY, CDR2 SMNVEV (reference sequence). The CDR3 contains 18 residues. The CDR3 loop reads CASSLLPYGHSSGNTIYF. Here the CDR3 DNA reads TGTGCCAGCAGTTTATTACCTTACGGTCATAGCTCTGGAAACACCATATATTTT.

CDR3 residues: CASSLDSGRSLFEQFF. CDR3 nucleotide sequence: TGTGCCAGCAGCTTAGATAGCGGGAGGAGCCTTTTTGAGCAGTTCTTC. The chain links TRBV5-4 to TRBJ2-1; TRBD2 matches at 10 bases. J gave up 9 bases and V 2 bases, and 11 bases lay outside the gene matches. This CDR3 contains 16 residues. In germline, CDR1 is SGHNT, CDR2 YYREEE (reference sequence).

The chain joins TRBV28 to TRBJ2-1, with a weak D call TRBD1 (8 bases). Germline V gene sequence: CDR1 MDHEN, CDR2 SYDVKM. The CDR3 runs to 14 residues. V shed 7 bases and J shed 3 bases, with 13 bases lying between them. The CDR3 sequence is CASTTGGDYNEQFF. Here the CDR3 DNA reads TGTGCCAGCACCACAGGGGGGGACTACAATGAGCAGTTCTTC.

Comments on this clone: Compared with germline, one end of the junction differs, possibly owing to a read error. The V gene is TRBV10-3, the J gene TRBJ2-7, with 9 bases aligning to TRBD1. CDR1 ENHRY and CDR2 SYGVKD come from the germline V gene. CDR3 length: 14 residues. CDR3 nucleotides: TGTGCCATCCGTGACGGGACAGGGACCTACGAGCAGTACTTC. Amino acids: CAIRDGTGTYEQYF.

The chain is built from TRBV28 and TRBJ1-5; perhaps TRBD1 as D (5 bases). The CDR3 spans 14 residues. The V gene's germline CDR1 is MDHEN and CDR2 SYDVKM. Trimming took off 6 bases at V and 5 bases at J, with 14 bases between the two ends. The CDR3 is CASRPQGMDQPQHF. The CDR3 bases are TGTGCCAGCAGACCTCAGGGTATGGATCAGCCCCAGCATTTT.

CDR3 protein: CASSEVGRGTYEQYF. The CDR3 bases are TGCGCCAGCAGTGAGGTTGGGCGGGGGACCTACGAGCAGTACTTC. V is TRBV10-1 and J is TRBJ2-7; 7 bases map to TRBD2. This CDR3 is 15 amino acids long. Trimming cost V 2 bases and J 2 bases; bases outside gene matches: 6. In germline, CDR1 is WNHNN, CDR2 SYGVQD (reference sequence).

The chain uses TRBV5-1 and TRBJ1-2; perhaps TRBD1 as D (6 bases). Trimming took off 5 bases at V and 4 bases at J, with 15 bases between the two ends. Germline V gene lookup returns CDR1 SGHRS and CDR2 YFSETQ. The CDR3 runs to 14 residues. The CDR3 coding sequence is TGCGCCAGCAGACAGGACAGCCGAGCCTATGGCTACACCTTC. This gives the protein CASRQDSRAYGYTF.

The chain employs TRBV15 and TRBJ1-5; D ambiguous. The germline V gene has CDR1 LNHNV and CDR2 YYDKDF (reference sequence). This CDR3 has 14 amino acids. V lost 4 bases, J lost 5 bases, and 12 bases lay in between. CDR3 DNA sequence: TGTGCCACCAGCAATCCCCCGGGAGATCAGCCCCAGCATTTT. It translates to CATSNPPGDQPQHF.

The chain has TRBV28 and TRBJ2-7; 7 bases agree with TRBD1. This CDR3 spans 12 amino acids. Germline trimming cut 7 bases from V and 3 bases from J; bases unmatched to any gene: 3. The germline CDR1 and CDR2 sequences are MDHEN and SYDVKM. Written as DNA, the CDR3 is TGTGCCAGCACCGGGACAGACTACGAGCAGTACTTC. Its translation is CASTGTDYEQYF.

V and J are TRBV2 and TRBJ1-1; D possibly corresponds to TRBD1 (5 bases). The CDR3 is 15 residues long. V was clipped by 8 bases and J by 0 bases, with 16 bases between them. Germline CDR1 reads SNHLY; CDR2 reads FYNNEI. CDR3 loop: CASPPVGGMNTEAFF. The CDR3 DNA follows: TGTGCCAGCCCCCCGGTGGGGGGGATGAACACTGAAGCTTTCTTT.

The chain uses TRBV6-5 and TRBJ2-5; the match to TRBD1 covers 7 bases. The CDR3 runs 15 residues. Germline CDR1 is MNHEY and CDR2 is SVGAGI. Trimming took 4 bases from V and 7 from J; bases not matched to a gene: 12. The CDR3 bases are TGTGCCAGCAGTTCCCCTCCCGACAGGGCTGGGACCCAGTACTTC. As protein: CASSSPPDRAGTQYF.

The genes are TRBV29-1 and TRBJ1-5; 8 positions agree with TRBD1. After removal of 4 bases from V and 9 bases from J, the junction contained 8 bases not matched to a gene. Germline V lookup: CDR1 SQVTM, CDR2 ANQGSEA. The CDR3 runs 13 residues. The CDR3 DNA reads as TGCAGCGTTGGGGACAGGTTGGGAGGGCCCCAGCATTTT. Translation: CSVGDRLGGPQHF. Variable domain in full (rest from reference TRBV29-1 and TRBJ1-5): SAVISQKPSRDICQRGTSLTIQCQVDSQVTMMFWYRQQPGQSLTLIATANQGSEATYESGFVIDKFPISRPNLTFSTLTVSNMSPEDSSIYLCSVGDRLGGPQHFGDGTRLSIL.

V and J are TRBV7-3 and TRBJ2-3, with 9 bases identical to TRBD2. Germline V gives CDR1 SGHTA, CDR2 FQGTGA. V gave up 1 base and J gave up 5 bases; unmatched junction bases: 7. The CDR3 runs to 16 residues. CDR3 sequence (DNA): TGTGCCAGCAGCTTAAGTATGACTAGCGGTAGAGATACGCAGTATTTT. It specifies CASSLSMTSGRDTQYF.

This chain joins TRBV6-5 and TRBJ2-1; D gene ambiguous. Germline V gives CDR1 MNHEY, CDR2 SVGAGI. Between the trimmed V and J ends, which lost 0 bases and 0 bases, there was a span of 9 bases. The CDR3 has 16 amino acids. Here the CDR3 DNA reads TGTGCCAGCAGTTACTCTCCCGCTATCTCCTACAATGAGCAGTTCTTC. Protein: CASSYSPAISYNEQFF.

This rearrangement joins TRBV6-5 to TRBJ1-2, with TRBD1 as a possible D gene (5 bases). V lost 2 bases, J lost 8 bases, and 12 bases lay in between. The CDR3 covers 13 residues. Germline V lookup: CDR1 MNHEY, CDR2 SVGAGI. The CDR3 loop reads CASSYAGQEGYTF. The CDR3 DNA sequence: TGTGCCAGCAGTTACGCAGGGCAGGAGGGCTACACCTTC.

The chain uses TRBV5-1 and TRBJ2-1; D might be TRBD1 (5 bases). With 4 bases removed from V and 8 bases from J, the gap between germline ends came to 16 bases. Germline assignment: CDR1 SGHRS and CDR2 YFSETQ. CDR3 length equals 14 residues. CDR3 sequence reads: CASSPSQVQDEQFF. The CDR3, as DNA: TGCGCCAGCAGCCCCTCACAGGTCCAGGATGAGCAGTTCTTC. Full variable domain (rest looked up from reference TRBV5-1 and TRBJ2-1): KAGVTQTPRYLIKTRGQQVTLSCSPISGHRSVSWYQQTPGQGLQFLFEYFSETQRNKGNFPGRFSGRQFSNSRSEMNVSTLELGDSALYLCASSPSQVQDEQFFGPGTRLTVL.

The rearrangement links TRBV6-6 to TRBJ2-2; D ambiguous. Germline V gene lookup returns CDR1 MNHNY and CDR2 SVGAGI (reference sequence). The CDR3 runs to 13 residues. V gave up 6 bases and J gave up 6 bases, with 11 bases separating them. The CDR3 sequence: CASSPDLAGELFF. The CDR3 coding sequence is TGTGCCAGCAGCCCTGACTTAGCCGGGGAGCTGTTTTTT.

CDR3 nucleotide sequence: TGTGCCAGCAGCCAATCCGGGACTAGAGGCTACAATGAGCAGTTCTTC. It specifies CASSQSGTRGYNEQFF. The rearrangement uses TRBV14 and TRBJ2-1, with 8 bases fitting TRBD2. The J segment lost 3 bases and the V segment lost 2 bases, leaving 6 bases of the junction unmatched. CDR3 size: 16 residues. Germline CDR1 SGHDN, CDR2 FVKESK.

The V gene is TRBV2, the J gene TRBJ2-1; TRBD2 matches 10 bases. Per germline, CDR1 SNHLY and CDR2 FYNNEI. With 5 bases clipped from V and 4 bases from J, the junction kept 5 bases outside the gene matches. The length of the CDR3 is 15 residues. The CDR3 region has the DNA TGTGCCAGCAGTAGCGGGGGGGCCTCGTACAATGAGCAGTTCTTC. Amino acids: CASSSGGASYNEQFF.

This chain joins TRBV5-1 and TRBJ2-7, with D possibly being TRBD1 (6 bases). The CDR3 covers 14 residues. Germline values: CDR1 SGHRS, CDR2 YFSETQ. V lost 1 base, J lost 0 bases, and 8 bases lay in between. This CDR3 reads CASSLSRGSYEQYF. In DNA, the CDR3 is TGCGCCAGCAGCTTGAGCAGGGGCTCCTACGAGCAGTACTTC.

The chain combines TRBV9 with TRBJ2-2; TRBD1 matches 8 bases. Trimming removed 0 bases from V and 7 bases from J; junction bases left unmatched: 8. This CDR3 has 16 residues. Germline V lookup: CDR1 SGDLS, CDR2 YYNGEE. DNA for the CDR3: TGTGCCAGCAGCGTAGTGGACAGGGAATTGGACGGGGAGCTGTTTTTT. Translated, it gives CASSVVDRELDGELFF.

This rearrangement joins TRBV9 to TRBJ2-3, with a possible D match to TRBD2 (7 bases). Trimming took 4 bases from V and 6 from J, leaving 18 bases between them. This CDR3 spans 15 amino acids. Germline CDR1 SGDLS, CDR2 YYNGEE. The CDR3 here is CASSTGGGVRDTQYF. CDR3 in DNA: TGTGCCAGCAGCACAGGCGGGGGCGTCAGGGATACGCAGTATTTT. Looking up the rest from reference TRBV9 and TRBJ2-3 gives the full variable domain: DSGVTQTPKHLITATGQRVTLRCSPRSGDLSVYWYQQSLDQGLQFLIQYYNGEERAKGNILERFSAQQFPDLHSELNLSSLELGDSALYFCASSTGGGVRDTQYFGPGTRLTVL.